A single sample is the source of the 13 T cell receptor beta chains below, sequenced in a study of early T cells in non-severe SARS-CoV-2 infection. TCRdb processed the 5' RACE reads anew with MiXCR; each CDR3 protein has one entry. Among 80,000 or so distinct CDR3 sequences, 15% to 17% were seen once, and the ten largest hold around 12%. The sequencing input was whole blood. These receptors all stem from an adult who was a healthcare worker with PCR-confirmed SARS-CoV-2 infection or an uninfected control (not recorded which).

The rearrangement uses TRBV14 and TRBJ1-3, with 7 bases aligning to TRBD1. This CDR3 is built from 15 residues. The germline CDR1 and CDR2 sequences are SGHDN and FVKESK. After removal of 1 base from V and 2 bases from J, the junction contained 2 bases not matched to a gene. CDR3 loop: CASSQVGTAGNTIYF. The CDR3 DNA sequence: TGTGCCAGCAGCCAAGTCGGGACAGCTGGAAACACCATATATTTT.

This clonotype was observed a handful of times. This sequence joins TRBV12-3 or TRBV12-4 and TRBJ2-2, with 9 nucleotides matching TRBD2. This CDR3 contains 14 residues. V was pared by 7 bases and J by 5 bases, with 5 bases of the junction left unmatched. The CDR3 is CASNQAGGTGELFF. The CDR3 nucleotides read TGTGCCAGCAATCAAGCGGGAGGAACCGGGGAGCTGTTTTTT.

The chain combines TRBV28 with TRBJ2-7, with 9 positions matching TRBD2. Trimming cost V 6 bases and J 6 bases; bases outside gene matches: 9. The CDR3 length is 14 residues. The germline V gene has CDR1 MDHEN and CDR2 SYDVKM. CDR3 sequence (DNA): TGTGCCAGCAGCGAAGGAGCGGGAGGAGGCGAGCAGTACTTC. Protein product: CASSEGAGGGEQYF.

V usage is TRBV5-5 and J usage is TRBJ2-3, with 10 bases lining up with TRBD2. The V gene's germline CDR1 is SGHKS and CDR2 YYEKEE (reference sequence). V lost 0 bases to trimming and J lost 4 bases; unmatched junction nucleotides: 5. There are 16 residues in the CDR3. The CDR3: CASSLGLAGAPDTQYF. In DNA form, the CDR3 reads TGTGCCAGCAGCTTGGGGCTAGCGGGAGCCCCAGATACGCAGTATTTT.

The CDR3 sequence: CASSPGTGVNQPQHF. CDR3 nucleotides: TGTGCCAGCAGTCCCGGGACAGGGGTCAATCAGCCCCAGCATTTT. J is TRBJ1-5 and V is TRBV27; 10 nucleotides align to TRBD1. Germline V CDR1 and CDR2: MNHEY, SMNVEV (reference sequence). This CDR3 has 15 amino acids. V lost 5 bases, J lost 3 bases, and 4 bases stayed unmatched.

In its sample, this clonotype was seen many times. V usage is TRBV7-9 and J usage is TRBJ1-6, with D unclear. This CDR3 has 13 residues. Germline CDR1 and CDR2: SEHNR and FQNEAQ (reference sequence). The V end was cut by 1 base, the J end by 8 bases, with 6 bases between. CDR3 sequence reads: CASSLDGDSPLHF. The CDR3, as DNA: TGTGCCAGCAGCTTAGACGGAGATTCACCCCTCCACTTT.

This rearrangement joins TRBV7-9 to TRBJ2-7; 9 nucleotides align to TRBD2. CDR1 is SEHNR, CDR2 FQNEAQ, per germline (reference sequence). The junction had 5 bases not matched to a gene; V was cut back by 3 bases and J by 2 bases. The CDR3 is 15 amino acids. CDR3 nucleotides: TGTGCCAGCAGCTTGGAAGCGGGAGGCACCTACGAGCAGTACTTC. Translated: CASSLEAGGTYEQYF.

This clonotype was recorded many times. This chain's CDR3 is CASSFRWEQFF. CDR3 in DNA: TGTGCCAGCAGCTTCAGATGGGAGCAGTTCTTC. The chain carries TRBV11-2 and TRBJ2-1; D gene ambiguous. V dropped 3 bases and J dropped 10 bases, with 7 bases sitting between them. The germline V gene has CDR1 SGHAT and CDR2 FQNNGV. This CDR3 region has 11 residues.

The sample holds a few counts of this clonotype. The gene calls are TRBV19 and TRBJ2-7; perhaps TRBD2 as D (7 bases). Trimming pared 3 bases from V and 0 bases from J, leaving 9 bases between. CDR3 size: 14 residues. CDR1 and CDR2 from the germline V gene are LNHDA and SQIVND (reference sequence). DNA of the CDR3: TGTGCCAGTAGTATGGCGGGGGCCTCCTACGAGCAGTACTTC. This gives the protein CASSMAGASYEQYF. Variable domain in full (rest from reference TRBV19 and TRBJ2-7): DGGITQSPKYLFRKEGQNVTLSCEQNLNHDAMYWYRQDPGQGLRLIYYSQIVNDFQKGDIAEGYSVSREKKESFPLTVTSAQKNPTAFYLCASSMAGASYEQYFGPGTRLTVT.

This rearrangement joins TRBV11-2 to TRBJ1-4; 7 bases are shared with TRBD1. V lost 6 bases and J lost 3; bases outside the gene matches: 10. The CDR3 consists of 16 residues. CDR1 is SGHAT, CDR2 FQNNGV, per germline. The CDR3, as DNA: TGTGCCAGCAGGGATTTTCAGGGGACAGCTAATGAAAAACTGTTTTTT. Protein: CASRDFQGTANEKLFF.

This chain uses TRBV20-1 with TRBJ2-1; no definite D call. The V end was cut by 4 bases, the J end by 0 bases, with 16 bases between. The germline CDR1 and CDR2 sequences are DFQATT and SNEGSKA (reference sequence). CDR3 length: 16 residues. DNA of the CDR3: TGCAGTGCTATCTGGCTATATGCCGCCTCCTACAATGAGCAGTTCTTC. This codes for CSAIWLYAASYNEQFF.

This clonotype was seen a few times. The chain combines TRBV12-3 or TRBV12-4 with TRBJ2-2, with 9 bases fitting TRBD1. The CDR3 is 16 residues long. After removal of 5 bases from V and 5 bases from J, the junction contained 9 bases not matched to a gene. This chain's CDR3 is CASSQGQGQRTGELFF. The CDR3 nucleotides read TGTGCCAGCAGTCAAGGACAGGGGCAAAGGACCGGGGAGCTGTTTTTT.

This clonotype was counted ten times or more. The V call is TRBV5-6, the J call TRBJ2-1; no clear D. V was shortened by 0 bases and J by 3 bases, with 10 bases between the two germline ends. This CDR3 is 15 amino acids long. CDR1 and CDR2 (germline): SGHDT, YYEEEE. CDR3 loop: CASSLVAARYNEQFF. Written as DNA, the CDR3 is TGTGCCAGCAGCTTGGTAGCAGCGCGCTACAATGAGCAGTTCTTC.